Shown below are 24 T cell receptor beta chains from a single sample sequenced in a study of T-cell reconstitution after alpha-beta-depleted transplantation in children. Unique molecular identifiers were used in preparing the TCRbeta library. TCRdb reprocessed the PCR reads with MiXCR, giving one entry per CDR3 protein. The sample contains a few hundred thousand distinct CDR3 sequences, 11% of which appear only once. Sequenced material: peripheral blood, taken 180 days after TCRalphabeta/CD19-depleted stem cell transplant. The origin of the receptors is a male patient aged 2-15 years who had a stem cell transplant for chronic granulomatous disease, so the T cells may come from the graft donor.

For this clonotype: A much larger clone differs by one base, so this may be a read error. The J gene is TRBJ2-3, the V gene TRBV29-1, with 9 bases lining up with TRBD1. The germline V gene encodes CDR1 SQVTM and CDR2 ANQGSEA. This CDR3 is 17 amino acids long. J gave up 6 bases and V 4 bases, and 17 bases lay outside the gene matches. The CDR3 nucleotides are TGCAGCGTTGGTATTTCTGCCGGGACAGGGCTTTGGGATACGCAGTATTTT. The encoded protein is CSVGISAGTGLWDTQYF.

This clonotype was observed many times. The rearrangement uses TRBV11-2 and TRBJ2-1, with 8 bases aligning to TRBD2. Germline-derived CDR1 and CDR2 are SGHAT and FQNNGV. The trim removed 7 bases at V and 6 bases at J, leaving 14 bases unmatched. The CDR3 runs 16 residues. CDR3 in DNA: TGTGCCAGCACCGTGCGAGAGAGCGGGGGTTTCAATGAGCAGTTCTTC. This codes for CASTVRESGGFNEQFF. The variable domain in full, with the rest retrieved from reference TRBV11-2 and TRBJ2-1, is EAGVAQSPRYKIIEKRQSVAFWCNPISGHATLYWYQQILGQGPKLLIQFQNNGVVDDSQLPKDRFSAERLKGVDSTLKIQPAKLEDSAVYLCASTVRESGGFNEQFFGPGTRLTVL.

The sample holds many counts of this clonotype. The gene calls are TRBV9 and TRBJ2-2; possible D gene TRBD1, 6 bases. CDR1 and CDR2 (germline): SGDLS, YYNGEE. This CDR3 is built from 17 residues. The V end lost 4 bases, the J end lost 1 base, and 17 bases lay between the germline ends. The CDR3: CASSTRDIPVNTGELFF. In nucleotides, the CDR3 is TGTGCCAGCAGCACCCGGGACATCCCTGTGAACACCGGGGAGCTGTTTTTT.

This clonotype came up many times. The chain carries TRBV28 and TRBJ1-5; TRBD1 matches 7 bases. The germline gives CDR1 MDHEN, CDR2 SYDVKM. J lost 3 bases, V lost 5 bases, and 13 bases had no gene match. The CDR3 is 17 amino acids. The CDR3 spells CASSAPVQGITNQPQHF. CDR3 DNA sequence: TGTGCCAGCAGTGCCCCGGTACAGGGGATAACCAATCAGCCCCAGCATTTT.

This clonotype was recorded a few times. The CDR3 sequence is CASSQGRLPTGELFF. In DNA, the CDR3 is TGTGCCAGCAGCCAAGGCAGGCTGCCCACCGGGGAGCTGTTTTTT. The V gene is TRBV4-2, the J gene TRBJ2-2; no clear D gene. The V gene's germline CDR1 is LGHNA and CDR2 YNFKEQ. The CDR3 extends over 15 amino acids. Trimming stripped 1 base from V and 4 bases from J, with 10 bases between.

This clonotype was recorded at least ten times. J is TRBJ2-3 and V is TRBV12-3 or TRBV12-4, with 10 bases fitting TRBD2. The ends lost 3 bases at V and 4 bases at J; junction bases unmatched: 4. The CDR3 length is 15 residues. CDR3 sequence reads: CASSLGLAMSDTQYF. The CDR3 DNA follows: TGTGCCAGCAGTTTGGGACTAGCGATGTCAGATACGCAGTATTTT.

The J gene is TRBJ2-1, the V gene TRBV20-1; D remains unclear. Per germline, CDR1 DFQATT and CDR2 SNEGSKA (reference sequence). Trimming shortened V by 4 bases and J by 5 bases, and 9 bases separated the two germline ends. CDR3 length: 12 amino acids. CDR3 region: CSANRDDNEQFF. As DNA, the CDR3 is TGCAGTGCTAATAGGGATGACAATGAGCAGTTCTTC.

The table lists this clonotype with many counts. The gene calls are TRBV20-1 and TRBJ2-7, with D possibly TRBD2 on 8 matching bases. Trimming removed 7 bases at V and 7 bases at J, with 20 bases between. The CDR3 is 13 residues long. Per the germline V gene, CDR1 is DFQATT and CDR2 is SNEGSKA (reference sequence). The DNA of the CDR3 is TGCAGTGGAAGACAGGGACCGGGGGGGGAGCAGTACTTC. Its protein is CSGRQGPGGEQYF.

As for this clonotype: It may be a read error: a sequence one base away is much more abundant. The chain combines TRBV5-1 with TRBJ1-2; tentatively, D is TRBD1 (5 bases). The CDR3 has 15 amino acids. From germline, CDR1 is SGHRS and CDR2 YFSETQ. CDR3: CASSTDKLLNYGDTF. The CDR3 DNA sequence: TGCGCCAGCAGCACGGACAAACTACTTAACTATGGCGACACCTTC.

On this clonotype: A much larger clone sits a single nucleotide away, making a read error possible. J is TRBJ2-7 and V is TRBV25-1; 9 nucleotides line up with TRBD1. V lost 3 bases to trimming and J lost 3 bases; unmatched junction nucleotides: 6. Germline V gene lookup returns CDR1 MGHDK and CDR2 SYGVNS. The CDR3 is 15 residues long. The CDR3, as DNA: TGTGCCAGCAGTGATGAGACAGGGGGTTTCTACGAGCAGTACTTC. Translated: CASSDETGGFYEQYF.

This clonotype was counted ten times or more. The rearrangement links TRBV28 to TRBJ2-5; D possibly corresponds to TRBD1 (5 bases). The germline V and J ends were trimmed by 6 bases and 1 base, with 15 bases remaining between them. The CDR3 length is 15 residues. The germline gives CDR1 MDHEN, CDR2 SYDVKM. The CDR3 is CASRQVSPIQETQYF. For the CDR3, the DNA is TGTGCCAGCAGACAGGTATCCCCAATCCAAGAGACCCAGTACTTC.

The sample holds many counts of this clonotype. This rearrangement joins TRBV20-1 to TRBJ1-5, with TRBD1 as a possible D gene (5 bases). CDR3 length: 16 residues. The ends were cut back, 4 bases at V and 2 bases at J, with 18 bases in the middle. CDR1 is DFQATT and CDR2 is SNEGSKA in the germline V gene (reference sequence). As DNA, the CDR3 is TGCAGTGCTATTCCCCAAGTGGGGGAGGGCAATCAGCCCCAGCATTTT. Protein sequence: CSAIPQVGEGNQPQHF.

This clonotype came up many times. This rearrangement joins TRBV7-2 to TRBJ2-5, with 8 bases matching TRBD2. Germline V gene lookup returns CDR1 SGHTA and CDR2 FQGNSA. The CDR3 runs to 16 residues. The junction had 9 bases not matched to a gene; V was cut back by 5 bases and J by 1 base. The CDR3 reads CASSPGVAGFQETQYF. In DNA form, the CDR3 reads TGTGCCAGCAGCCCCGGGGTAGCGGGATTCCAAGAGACCCAGTACTTC.

This clonotype has a count of ten or more. In nucleotides, the CDR3 is TGTGCCTCCTCGAACGTCGGTTATAATTCACCCCTCCACTTT. Amino acid sequence: CASSNVGYNSPLHF. The J gene is TRBJ1-6, the V gene TRBV7-2; D ambiguous. This CDR3 region has 14 residues. The germline V and J ends were trimmed by 11 bases and 4 bases, with 15 bases remaining between them. Germline V gene lookup returns CDR1 SGHTA and CDR2 FQGNSA.

This clonotype occurred many times. J is TRBJ2-5 and V is TRBV5-5; possibly TRBD2 for D (5 bases). V lost 4 bases and J 4 bases, leaving 17 bases between the germline ends. CDR1 is SGHKS and CDR2 is YYEKEE in the germline V gene (reference sequence). This CDR3 region has 15 residues. The CDR3 coding sequence is TGTGCCAGCAGCCTTGGTTGGGGAGAAGGAGAGACCCAGTACTTC. This gives the protein CASSLGWGEGETQYF. Complete variable domain (other parts from reference TRBV5-5 and TRBJ2-5): DAGVTQSPTHLIKTRGQQVTLRCSPISGHKSVSWYQQVLGQGPQFIFQYYEKEERGRGNFPDRFSARQFPNYSSELNVNALLLGDSALYLCASSLGWGEGETQYFGPGTRLLVL.

This clonotype has at least ten counts. The gene calls are TRBV9 and TRBJ1-6; D not certain. Germline CDR1 reads SGDLS; CDR2 reads YYNGEE. This CDR3 region has 14 residues. Trimming cost V 4 bases and J 10 bases, with 15 bases left between them. The CDR3 region is CASSSLSGGSPLHF. The CDR3 nucleotides are TGTGCCAGCAGCAGTCTCTCCGGAGGATCACCCCTCCACTTT.

This clonotype was seen at least ten times. The J gene is TRBJ2-6, the V gene TRBV2; weak D call: TRBD1 (5 bases). The CDR3 length is 13 residues. Germline assignment: CDR1 SNHLY and CDR2 FYNNEI. V lost 6 bases and J lost 2, with 5 bases in between. CDR3 DNA sequence: TGTGCCAGCAGCAGGGCTGGGGCCAACGTCCTGACTTTC. It translates to CASSRAGANVLTF.

This clonotype was seen ten or more times. This rearrangement joins TRBV7-2 to TRBJ2-2; weak D call: TRBD1 (5 bases). This CDR3 is 16 amino acids long. CDR1 and CDR2 (germline): SGHTA, FQGNSA. Trimming took 4 bases from V and 3 from J, leaving 15 bases between them. The CDR3 DNA follows: TGTGCCAGCAGCTCTAGACCCAGGGCGGACACCGGGGAGCTGTTTTTT. The encoded protein is CASSSRPRADTGELFF.

A word on this clonotype: This may be a read error: a much more frequent sequence differs by one nucleotide. The J gene is TRBJ2-3, the V gene TRBV25-1, with D possibly called TRBD1 or TRBD2 (5 bases each). CDR3 length: 16 amino acids. Trimming shortened V by 3 bases and J by 2 bases, and 15 bases separated the two germline ends. Germline CDR1 and CDR2: MGHDK and SYGVNS. CDR3 sequence reads: CASSDGKAGHTDTQYF. CDR3 nucleotides: TGTGCCAGCAGTGACGGGAAGGCAGGACACACAGATACGCAGTATTTT.

Remarks on this clonotype: This may arise from a read error, as a much more abundant clone is one base away. The chain couples TRBV7-2 to TRBJ1-5, with 9 nucleotides matching TRBD1. The V gene's germline CDR1 is SGHTA and CDR2 FQGNSA. The CDR3 has 16 amino acids. CDR3 protein: CASSSPRDRDDQPHHF. The DNA for the CDR3 is TGTGCCAGCAGCTCTCCGCGGGACAGGGATGACCAGCCCCATCATTTT.

This clonotype was seen repeatedly, ten times or more. The V call is TRBV5-1, the J call TRBJ2-1, with a tentative D call TRBD2 (6 bases). The germline V gene has CDR1 SGHRS and CDR2 YFSETQ. The CDR3 is 12 residues long. V was cut by 2 bases and J by 9 bases, with 9 bases left in between. CDR3 coding DNA: TGCGCCAGCAGCTTTCGAGCGGGTGAGCAGTTCTTC. This codes for CASSFRAGEQFF.

This clonotype was seen at least ten times. The V gene is TRBV7-9, the J gene TRBJ1-1; no clear D gene. The V and J ends lost 7 bases and 0 bases respectively, with 15 bases between them. Germline CDR1 reads SEHNR; CDR2 reads FQNEAQ (reference sequence). The CDR3 totals 15 residues. The CDR3 region has the DNA TGTGCCAGCACCATATCCGGACCGCTGAACACTGAAGCTTTCTTT. Translation gives CASTISGPLNTEAFF.

This clonotype was seen many times. The chain is built from TRBV20-1 and TRBJ1-2, with a weak D call TRBD1 (6 bases). The germline V gene has CDR1 DFQATT and CDR2 SNEGSKA (reference sequence). CDR3 length: 14 amino acids. Trimming pared 2 bases from V and 8 bases from J, leaving 18 bases between. The CDR3 DNA reads TGCAGTGCTAGATCGACAGGAGGAAGTGAGGGCTACACCTTC. It encodes CSARSTGGSEGYTF.

This clonotype was seen many times. The chain has TRBV19 and TRBJ2-1; D possibly corresponds to TRBD2 (5 bases). This CDR3 is built from 14 residues. The V end was cut by 3 bases, the J end by 8 bases, with 14 bases between. The germline V gene has CDR1 LNHDA and CDR2 SQIVND (reference sequence). The CDR3 DNA reads as TGTGCCAGTAGTATCGGGGAGTGGGTCGATGAGCAGTTCTTC. Translated: CASSIGEWVDEQFF.